The T cell receptor beta chain described here comes from a study of graft-versus-host responses after intestinal transplantation. Across the whole study: Grafts were multivisceral, liver-intestinal, or isolated intestinal. Induction using anti-thymocyte globulin, followed by tacrolimus and steroids for 2 to 4 years, was given to all recipients.

Profiled with immunoSEQ multiplex PCR; TCRdb holds only in-frame clones, not every one. The table records tens of thousands of clones, about 95% of them present only once. Study-wide results and caveats: GvH clonotypes were identified within recipient marrow, with a subset emerging first in ileum or blood. Individuals who had graft-donor T cell macrochimerism had allografts that showed high graft-versus-host to host-versus-graft clonal ratios.

In regard to this clone: Its antigen is undetermined.

CDR1 and CDR2 from the germline V gene are PRHDT and FYEKMQ (reference sequence). V was pared by 5 bases and J by 2 bases, with 18 bases between. The CDR3 covers 16 residues. This TCR derives from a human donor who was the organ donor for an intestinal transplant. V gene TRBV13 combines with J gene TRBJ1-2; the D is unclear. The input for sequencing was unstimulated CD8+ T cells sorted from spleen or lymph node cells, taken before transplant. The CDR3 coding sequence is TGTGCCAGCAGCGTCCCTTCACTTACAATAAACTATGGCTACACCTTC. Translated, it gives CASSVPSLTINYGYTF.